These T cell receptor beta chains were read from a single sample in a study of blood T cell repertoires in COVID-19. Generated by immunoSEQ multiplex PCR, the TCRdb table keeps only in-frame clones and is missing some. The profile covers about 210,000 clones, with 80% to 90% appearing a single time and around 9% taken by the ten largest. The sample taken for sequencing was PBMCs or T cells enriched from blood (not recorded which). These receptor sequences come from a man aged 35 to 55 who had recovered from COVID-19. Both conserved end residues are part of each CDR3. Fields, in order: V gene, clone size, D gene, J gene, CDR3 protein, CDR3 DNA. D genes are given only for firm matches. The listing skips clone size in some rows; elsewhere it reads once, few, many or a size class.

V: TRBV29-1
size: .
D: TRBD1
J: TRBJ1-2
CDR3: CSVEKISGTATYGYTF
DNA: TGCAGCGTTGAAAAGATTTCCGGGACAGCTACCTATGGCTACACCTTC

V: TRBV7-2
size: few
D: TRBD2
J: TRBJ2-1
CDR3: CASSAASGLAGSNEQFF
DNA: TGTGCCAGCAGCGCTGCGTCGGGACTAGCGGGATCCAATGAGCAGTTCTTC

V: TRBV6-6
size: .
D: TRBD1
J: TRBJ1-1
CDR3: CASSDRQGMNTEAFF
DNA: TGTGCCAGCAGTGACCGACAGGGCATGAACACTGAAGCTTTCTTT

V: TRBV7-8
size: .
D: TRBD2
J: TRBJ2-3
CDR3: CASSKWTSGTDTQYF
DNA: TGTGCCAGCAGTAAGTGGACTAGCGGCACAGATACGCAGTATTTT

V: TRBV29-1
size: few
D: .
J: TRBJ1-1
CDR3: CSVPRGGNTEAFF
DNA: TGCAGCGTTCCCAGGGGCGGGAACACTGAAGCTTTCTTT

V: TRBV18
size: .
D: TRBD2
J: TRBJ2-5
CDR3: CASSPSGGPGETQYF
DNA: TGTGCCAGCTCACCGAGCGGGGGGCCAGGAGAGACCCAGTACTTC

V: TRBV2
size: .
D: TRBD1
J: TRBJ1-5
CDR3: CASSMDRGQPQHF
DNA: TGTGCCAGCAGCATGGACAGGGGCCAGCCCCAGCATTTT

V: TRBV11-2
size: .
D: TRBD1
J: TRBJ1-1
CDR3: CASSLVRDSRSGAFF
DNA: TGTGCCAGCAGCTTAGTTCGGGACAGCAGATCTGGCGCTTTCTTT

V: TRBV19
size: .
D: TRBD1
J: TRBJ1-5
CDR3: CASSPDRNYNQPQHF
DNA: TGTGCCAGTAGTCCGGACAGGAACTACAATCAGCCCCAGCATTTT

V: TRBV23-1
size: .
D: TRBD2
J: TRBJ2-1
CDR3: CASSQSWGREGPNEQFF
DNA: TGCGCCAGCAGTCAATCCTGGGGGCGGGAGGGCCCCAATGAGCAGTTCTTC

V: TRBV19
size: .
D: TRBD1
J: TRBJ1-2
CDR3: CASSMGDRTIYGYTF
DNA: TGTGCCAGTAGTATGGGGGACAGGACAATCTATGGCTACACCTTC

V: TRBV5-1
size: .
D: .
J: TRBJ1-1
CDR3: CASSLYNRMNTEAFF
DNA: TGCGCCAGCAGCTTGTATAACAGGATGAACACTGAAGCTTTCTTT